This T cell receptor (beta chain) appears in the sequencing data of a study of shared clonotypes between healthy human individuals. In the study overall: Two female and a few male donors aged 18 to 49 were enrolled.

This clone was picked up a small number of times. The CDR3 loop spans 15 amino acids. Trimming removed 0 bases from V and 7 bases from J; junction bases left unmatched: 5. The germline gives CDR1 MNHNS, CDR2 SASEGT. Sorted-subset replicate PCRs used 200 ng DNA, approximately 33,000 T cell genomes. Produced via immunoSEQ multiplex PCR; TCRdb's table is partial and in-frame only. Found here are 980,000 or so clones, approximately 76% of them singletons; the top ten hold approximately 1.5%. Sequencing used memory CD4+ T cells sorted from blood. Documented subset: CD45RA-negative fraction. The clonotype comes from a man between 18 and 29 years old in good health. The chain carries TRBV6-1 and TRBJ2-1; 8 bases are a match to TRBD2. The CDR3 sequence is CASSEAWERGNEQFF. The CDR3 DNA follows: TGTGCCAGCAGTGAAGCCTGGGAGCGGGGGAATGAGCAGTTCTTC.